This is a list of T cell receptor beta chains from one sample in a study of T cells after yellow fever vaccination. TCRdb independently ran MiXCR on the 5' RACE reads; one entry per CDR3 protein. This table holds about 210,000 distinct CDR3 sequences, around 6.7% found once. Sequencing used CD4+ T cells sorted from PBMCs, obtained on the day of the yellow fever booster vaccination. These TCRs come from a man aged 25 to 45 who received the YFV17D yellow fever vaccine. Both conserved end residues are part of each CDR3. Rows give clone size only sometimes, using once, few, many, or a class for an expanded clone.

J,V,size,CDR3
TRBJ1-1,TRBV20-1,-,CSARDGFTEAFF
TRBJ2-7,TRBV6-5,many,CASSPTGGGYYEQYF
TRBJ1-1,TRBV20-1,-,CSARTGGAESNTEAFF
TRBJ2-5,TRBV18,few,CASSRDQGRETQYF
TRBJ2-1,TRBV19,few,CASSPGGYGGPNEQFF
TRBJ2-3,TRBV5-4,-,CASSLRSRGRNTDTQYF
TRBJ1-3,TRBV5-1,-,CASSSSGTGKGNTIYF
TRBJ2-2,TRBV9,many,CATGGANTGELFF
TRBJ2-7,TRBV5-6,-,CARSRGLLCYEQYF
TRBJ1-1,TRBV4-3,-,CASSQEAGEWAFF
TRBJ2-2,TRBV4-3,many,CASSQVSLAGELFF
TRBJ2-2,TRBV5-1,many,CASSYLAGSNTGELFF
TRBJ2-7,TRBV19,few,CASSIITAEQYF
TRBJ2-1,TRBV7-2,many,CASSFPLVGYNEQFF
TRBJ2-7,TRBV20-1,-,CSGELASYEQYF
TRBJ2-7,TRBV20-1,many,CSVWGRGLARNEQYF
TRBJ2-3,TRBV12-3/TRBV12-4,-,CASSPSGKADTQYF
TRBJ1-1,TRBV10-1,-,CASSDDLDTEAFF
TRBJ2-3,TRBV10-1,many,CASRPGQGSDTQYF
TRBJ2-1,TRBV5-6,many,CASSLERGEQFF
TRBJ1-1,TRBV20-1,few,CSASRTDNTEAFF
TRBJ2-7,TRBV5-1,-,CASSLPGNSYEQYF
TRBJ2-7,TRBV12-3/TRBV12-4,-,CASKTSGSTYEQYF
TRBJ2-2,TRBV5-1,many,CASRRTGNIAGELFF
TRBJ2-1,TRBV25-1,few,CASRGEVIGNEQFF
TRBJ1-5,TRBV6-1,-,CASRQGYKQPQHF
TRBJ2-1,TRBV6-2/TRBV6-3,-,CASSPRTSGSRYNEQFF
TRBJ2-3,TRBV6-5,few,CATWKRGQGDTQYF
TRBJ2-1,TRBV7-9,few,CASSSSGRALF
TRBJ2-5,TRBV29-1,-,CSITELEETQYF
TRBJ1-2,TRBV6-5,few,CASSYGRGYGYTF
TRBJ2-1,TRBV2,-,CASGREIVDEQFF
TRBJ2-2,TRBV6-1,many,CASRESIVGGELFF
TRBJ1-6,TRBV3-1,many,CASSRLLGDSPLHF
TRBJ1-1,TRBV5-1,many,CASSLALRRSTEAFF
TRBJ2-5,TRBV6-1,many,CASRPTTSGRYETQYF
TRBJ2-3,TRBV7-3,many,CASSPTRTDTQYF
TRBJ2-5,TRBV20-1,-,CSARIAGARGENQYF
TRBJ2-7,TRBV15,many,CATSDPSSYEQYF
TRBJ2-7,TRBV6-5,many,CASSYSSLANYEQYF
TRBJ2-5,TRBV2,-,CASSGLWGETQYF
TRBJ1-4,TRBV7-9,many,CASRPSGTGINEKLFF